The T cell receptor (beta chain) described here comes from a study of OX40 agonist ivuxolimab in advanced cancers. The V end lost 3 bases, the J end lost 3 bases, and 12 bases lay between the germline ends. CDR3 length equals 14 residues. Germline V lookup: CDR1 SGHTA, CDR2 FQGTGA. Clones were read by immunoSEQ multiplex PCR, and TCRdb kept only the in-frame ones, dropping some. The data show tens of thousands of clones, with over 60% seen just once and under 3% held by the top ten. The gene calls are TRBV7-3 and TRBJ2-7; no reliable D call. This clonotype was sampled from an adult with an advanced solid tumor such as melanoma, head and neck, liver or kidney cancer. The sequencing used CD4+ or CD8+ T cells sorted from blood, collected in a trial of the OX40 agonist ivuxolimab. Here the CDR3 DNA reads TGTGCCAGCAGCTTGGAACCTAAAAGCTACGAGCAGTACTTC. It codes for CASSLEPKSYEQYF.